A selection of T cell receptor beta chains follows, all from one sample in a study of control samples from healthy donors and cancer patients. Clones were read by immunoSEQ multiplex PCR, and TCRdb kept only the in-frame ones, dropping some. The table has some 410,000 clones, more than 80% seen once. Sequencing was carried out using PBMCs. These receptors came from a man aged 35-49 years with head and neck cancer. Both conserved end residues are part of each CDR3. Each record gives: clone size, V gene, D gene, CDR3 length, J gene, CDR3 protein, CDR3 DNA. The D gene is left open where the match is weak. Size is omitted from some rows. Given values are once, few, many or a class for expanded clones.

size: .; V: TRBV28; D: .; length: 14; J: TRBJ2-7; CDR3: CASSFPAVSYEQYF; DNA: TGTGCCAGCAGTTTTCCCGCAGTCTCCTACGAGCAGTACTTC
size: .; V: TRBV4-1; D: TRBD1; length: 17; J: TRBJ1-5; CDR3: CASSSMTGSLGNQPQHF; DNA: TGCGCCAGCAGCTCAATGACAGGGAGCCTTGGCAATCAGCCCCAGCATTTT
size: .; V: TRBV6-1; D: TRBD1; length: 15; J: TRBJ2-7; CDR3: CASSEVSKGASEQYF; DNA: TGTGCCAGCAGTGAAGTCTCGAAGGGGGCCTCGGAGCAGTACTTC
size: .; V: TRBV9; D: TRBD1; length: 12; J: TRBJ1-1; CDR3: CASSATGVDAFF; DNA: TGTGCCAGCAGCGCGACAGGGGTCGACGCTTTCTTT
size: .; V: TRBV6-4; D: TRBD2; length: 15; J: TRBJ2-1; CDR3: CASSRSGDGYNEQFF; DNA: TGTGCCAGCAGTCGCAGCGGGGACGGCTACAATGAGCAGTTCTTC
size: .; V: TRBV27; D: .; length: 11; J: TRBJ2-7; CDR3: CASSLGYEQYF; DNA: TGTGCCAGCAGTTTAGGGTACGAGCAGTACTTC
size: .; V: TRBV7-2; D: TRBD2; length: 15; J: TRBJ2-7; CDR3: CASRPGGGITYEQYF; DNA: TGTGCCAGCAGACCCGGCGGGGGAATAACCTACGAGCAGTACTTC
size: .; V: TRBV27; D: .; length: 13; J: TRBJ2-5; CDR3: CASSSLYQETQYF; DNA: TGTGCCAGCAGTTCCCTGTACCAAGAGACCCAGTACTTC
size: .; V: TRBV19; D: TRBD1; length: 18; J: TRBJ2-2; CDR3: CASSLPNPGQGATGELFF; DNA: TGTGCCAGTAGCTTACCAAATCCGGGACAGGGAGCCACCGGGGAGCTGTTTTTT
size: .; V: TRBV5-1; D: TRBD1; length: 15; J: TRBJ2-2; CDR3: CASAEGTGVFGELFF; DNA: TGCGCCAGCGCGGAAGGGACAGGGGTTTTTGGGGAGCTGTTTTTT
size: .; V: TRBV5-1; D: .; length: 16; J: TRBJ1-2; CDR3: CASSTTTGPANYGYTF; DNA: TGCGCCAGCAGCACAACCACAGGGCCGGCTAACTATGGCTACACCTTC
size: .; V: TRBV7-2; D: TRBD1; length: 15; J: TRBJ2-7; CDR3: CASSNRGQTGGEQYF; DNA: TGTGCCAGCAGCAACAGGGGGCAGACGGGGGGCGAGCAGTACTTC
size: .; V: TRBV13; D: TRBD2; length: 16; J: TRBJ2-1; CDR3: CASSNEGLAVYNEQFF; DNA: TGTGCCAGCAGTAATGAGGGACTAGCGGTCTACAATGAGCAGTTCTTC
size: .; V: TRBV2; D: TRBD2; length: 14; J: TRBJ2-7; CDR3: CASRVLAGPYEQYF; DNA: TGTGCCAGCAGAGTCCTAGCGGGGCCCTACGAGCAGTACTTC
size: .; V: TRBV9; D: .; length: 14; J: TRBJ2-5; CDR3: CASSDGQSQETQYF; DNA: TGTGCCAGCAGCGACGGACAGAGCCAAGAGACCCAGTACTTC
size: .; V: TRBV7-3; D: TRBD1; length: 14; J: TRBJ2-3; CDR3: CASSTDRGTDTQYF; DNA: TGTGCCAGCAGCACAGACAGGGGCACAGATACGCAGTATTTT
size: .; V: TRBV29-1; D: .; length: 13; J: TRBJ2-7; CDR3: CSAGRGLAYEQYF; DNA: TGCAGCGCCGGTCGCGGACTTGCCTACGAGCAGTACTTC
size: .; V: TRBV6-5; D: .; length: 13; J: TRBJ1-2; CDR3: CASAPPQGYGYTF; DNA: TGTGCCAGCGCCCCTCCCCAGGGCTATGGCTACACCTTC
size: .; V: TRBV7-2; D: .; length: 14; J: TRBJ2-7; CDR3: CASTRLVGTYEQYF; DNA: TGTGCCAGCACCCGCCTTGTTGGCACCTACGAGCAGTACTTC
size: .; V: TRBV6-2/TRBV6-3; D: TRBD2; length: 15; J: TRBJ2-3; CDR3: CASSYGLAAPYTQYF; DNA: TGTGCCAGCAGTTACGGACTAGCGGCCCCATATACGCAGTATTTT
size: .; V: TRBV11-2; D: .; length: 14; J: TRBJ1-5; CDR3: CASSLDGGNQPQHF; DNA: TGTGCCAGCAGCTTAGACGGGGGCAATCAGCCCCAGCATTTT
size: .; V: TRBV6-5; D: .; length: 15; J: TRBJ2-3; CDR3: CASSYGSLGTDTQYF; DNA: TGTGCCAGCAGTTATGGCAGCCTCGGCACAGATACGCAGTATTTT
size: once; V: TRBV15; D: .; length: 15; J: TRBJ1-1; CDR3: CATSRDGAGITEAFF; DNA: TGTGCCACCAGCAGAGATGGGGCAGGGATCACTGAAGCTTTCTTT